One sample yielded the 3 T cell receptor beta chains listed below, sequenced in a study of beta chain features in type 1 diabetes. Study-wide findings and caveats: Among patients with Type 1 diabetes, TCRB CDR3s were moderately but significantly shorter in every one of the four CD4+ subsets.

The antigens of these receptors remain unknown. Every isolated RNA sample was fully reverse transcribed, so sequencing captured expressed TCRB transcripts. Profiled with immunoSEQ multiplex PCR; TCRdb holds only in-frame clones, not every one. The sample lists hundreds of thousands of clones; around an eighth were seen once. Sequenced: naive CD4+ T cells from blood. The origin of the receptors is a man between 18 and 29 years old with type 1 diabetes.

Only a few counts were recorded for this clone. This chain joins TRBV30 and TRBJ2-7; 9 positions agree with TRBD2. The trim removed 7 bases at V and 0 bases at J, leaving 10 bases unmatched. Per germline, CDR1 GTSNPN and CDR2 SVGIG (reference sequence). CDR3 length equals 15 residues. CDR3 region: CASKSSGGSSYEQYF. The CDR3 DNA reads TGTGCCTCCAAGAGCAGCGGGGGGAGCTCCTACGAGCAGTACTTC.

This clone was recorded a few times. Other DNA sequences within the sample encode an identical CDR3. In DNA, the CDR3 is TGCGCCAGCAGCCCGGGACAGGATTACGAGCAGTACTTC. Translated, it gives CASSPGQDYEQYF. The chain couples TRBV5-1 to TRBJ2-7; TRBD1 matches 8 bases. The CDR3 has 13 residues. Germline V gene lookup returns CDR1 SGHRS and CDR2 YFSETQ. V lost 4 bases, J lost 4 bases, and 4 bases stayed unmatched.

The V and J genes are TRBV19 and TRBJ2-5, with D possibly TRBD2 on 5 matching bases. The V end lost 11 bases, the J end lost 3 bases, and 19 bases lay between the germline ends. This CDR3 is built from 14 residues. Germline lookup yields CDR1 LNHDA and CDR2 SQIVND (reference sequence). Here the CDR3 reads CAGSWRFKEETQYF. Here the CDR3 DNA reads TGTGCCGGCTCTTGGAGGTTTAAGGAAGAGACCCAGTACTTC.